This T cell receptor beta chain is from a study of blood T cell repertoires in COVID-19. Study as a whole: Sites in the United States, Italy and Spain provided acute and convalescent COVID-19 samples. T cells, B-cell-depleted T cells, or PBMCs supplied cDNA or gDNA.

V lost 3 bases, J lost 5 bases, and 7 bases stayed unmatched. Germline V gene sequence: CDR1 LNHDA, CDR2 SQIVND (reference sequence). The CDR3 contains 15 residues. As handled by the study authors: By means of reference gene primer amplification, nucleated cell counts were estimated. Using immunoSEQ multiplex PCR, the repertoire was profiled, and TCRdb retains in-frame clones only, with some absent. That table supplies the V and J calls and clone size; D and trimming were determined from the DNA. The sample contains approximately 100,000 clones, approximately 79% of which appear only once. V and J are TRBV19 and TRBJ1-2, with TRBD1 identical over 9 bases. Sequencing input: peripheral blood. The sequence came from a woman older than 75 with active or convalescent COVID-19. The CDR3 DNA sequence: TGTGCCAGTAGTATCCGTCGGACAGGGGAGTATGGCTACACCTTC. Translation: CASSIRRTGEYGYTF.